Listed below are T cell receptor beta chains from one sample, sequenced in a study of T cell repertoires in aging, cancer and after chemotherapy. Via MiXCR, TCRdb re-called the multiplex PCR reads, giving one row per CDR3 protein. The data contain thousands of distinct CDR3 sequences, roughly 25% of them seen just once; the ten biggest clones take up roughly a sixth. Material: blood. All receptors derive from a human donor in good health. Both conserved end residues are part of each CDR3. D genes are given only for firm matches. Expanded clones are given a class, and other clones once, few, many or no size at all.

CDR3 protein	CDR3 DNA	clone size	V gene	D gene	J gene
CASSGQGLSPLHF	TGTGCCAGTAGTGGACAGGGACTTTCACCCCTCCACTTT	-	TRBV19	TRBD1	TRBJ1-6
CSARELAGHEQFF	TGCAGTGCTAGGGAACTAGCGGGACATGAGCAGTTCTTC	few	TRBV20-1	TRBD2	TRBJ2-1
CASSYSGQGTDTQYF	TGTGCCAGCAGTTACTCGGGACAGGGCACAGATACGCAGTATTTT	-	TRBV6-2/TRBV6-3	TRBD1	TRBJ2-3
CASSIDMGQGETQYF	TGTGCCAGTAGTATAGATATGGGACAGGGGGAGACCCAGTACTTC	-	TRBV19	TRBD1	TRBJ2-5
CASSLPGAGGPLHF	TGTGCCAGTAGTCTTCCAGGGGCAGGCGGACCCCTCCACTTT	medium-sized	TRBV19	-	TRBJ1-6
CASSYSNSPNTEAFF	TGTGCCAGCAGTTACTCGAACAGCCCGAACACTGAAGCTTTCTTT	-	TRBV6-2/TRBV6-3	-	TRBJ1-1
CASSYYGNEQFF	TGTGCCAGCAGTTACTATGGCAATGAGCAGTTCTTC	few	TRBV6-6	-	TRBJ2-1
CASSYSGSSYEQYF	TGTGCCAGCAGTTATAGCGGGAGCTCCTACGAGCAGTACTTC	medium-sized	TRBV6-5	TRBD2	TRBJ2-7
CASRIGFYEQYF	TGTGCCAGCAGAATAGGCTTTTACGAGCAGTACTTC	-	TRBV12-3/TRBV12-4	-	TRBJ2-7
CASSLGWDTGELFF	TGCGCCAGCAGCTTGGGTTGGGACACCGGGGAGCTGTTTTTT	-	TRBV5-1	-	TRBJ2-2
CASSPVDYNQPQHF	TGTGCCAGCAGCCCGGTCGACTACAATCAGCCCCAGCATTTT	-	TRBV12-3/TRBV12-4	-	TRBJ1-5
CASSPGTAGNTIYF	TGTGCCAGCAGCCCGGGGACTGCTGGAAACACCATATATTTT	medium-sized	TRBV7-2	-	TRBJ1-3
CSVEGGQNTEAFF	TGCAGCGTTGAAGGGGGACAGAACACTGAAGCTTTCTTT	medium-sized	TRBV29-1	-	TRBJ1-1
CASSYSAIRLTYEQYF	TGTGCCAGCAGTTACTCGGCGATACGTCTTACCTACGAGCAGTACTTC	-	TRBV6-5	-	TRBJ2-7
CASSYSEGNQPQHF	TGTGCCAGCAGTTACTCAGAGGGAAATCAGCCCCAGCATTTT	medium-sized	TRBV6-5	-	TRBJ1-5
CASSTGGGVGEKLFF	TGTGCCAGCAGCACAGGAGGGGGCGTTGGTGAAAAACTGTTTTTT	few	TRBV7-2	TRBD1	TRBJ1-4
CASSLIGQETEKLFF	TGTGCCAGCAGCTTAATAGGACAGGAAACTGAAAAACTGTTTTTT	medium-sized	TRBV7-9	TRBD1	TRBJ1-4
CASSLYNRDSYEQYF	TGTGCCAGCAGTCTCTATAACCGGGACAGCTACGAGCAGTACTTC	medium-sized	TRBV6-6	TRBD1	TRBJ2-7
CASSLRAGQGFLAKNIQYF	TGTGCCAGCAGTTTACGGGCCGGACAGGGCTTCCTAGCCAAAAACATTCAGTACTTC	-	TRBV27	TRBD1	TRBJ2-4
CAWSRLVTEAFF	TGTGCCTGGAGTAGGTTGGTAACTGAAGCTTTCTTT	few	TRBV30	-	TRBJ1-1
CASSLVHDGTGGLYEQYF	TGTGCCAGCAGTTTAGTTCACGATGGGACAGGGGGCCTCTACGAGCAGTACTTC	few	TRBV27	TRBD1	TRBJ2-7
CASSYLPGTGAQYF	TGTGCCAGCAGTTACCTCCCCGGGACAGGGGCGCAGTATTTT	medium-sized	TRBV6-5	TRBD1	TRBJ2-3
CASSPSSTGELFF	TGTGCCAGCAGTCCCAGCTCGACCGGGGAGCTGTTTTTT	few	TRBV28	-	TRBJ2-2
CASSLAHNSPLHF	TGTGCCAGCAGTTTGGCACATAATTCACCCCTCCACTTT	-	TRBV5-6	-	TRBJ1-6
CASIYSGTQGSDTQYF	TGTGCCAGCATCTACTCCGGGACCCAAGGGTCCGATACGCAGTATTTT	medium-sized	TRBV27	-	TRBJ2-3